This entry features one T cell receptor (beta chain) sequence. The germline V gene encodes CDR1 WNHNN and CDR2 SYGVQD (reference sequence). CDR3 length: 17 residues. The V end lost 6 bases, the J end lost 2 bases, and 22 bases lay between the germline ends. This sample was taken from a study of blood T cell repertoires in COVID-19. The overall study: Specimens from acute and convalescent COVID-19 originated in the United States, Italy and Spain. PBMCs, B-cell-depleted T cells, or T cells provided the cDNA or gDNA that made up the material.

Original methodology: Amplified reference gene primers provided the basis for estimating nucleated cell counts. TCRdb's table, derived via immunoSEQ multiplex PCR, lists solely in-frame clones and lacks some. That table furnishes V, J and clone size, whereas the DNA furnished D and trimming. The table shows some 170,000 clones, with roughly 80% occurring only once. Sequences were obtained from peripheral blood. This clonotype originated in a man in his 60s with acute or convalescent COVID-19. This rearrangement joins TRBV10-1 to TRBJ2-5, with D perhaps TRBD1 (6 bases). The CDR3 nucleotides are TGCGCCAGCAGCCACACCGTGGACAGCGAGGCGCAAGAGACCCAGTACTTC. It is translated as CASSHTVDSEAQETQYF.